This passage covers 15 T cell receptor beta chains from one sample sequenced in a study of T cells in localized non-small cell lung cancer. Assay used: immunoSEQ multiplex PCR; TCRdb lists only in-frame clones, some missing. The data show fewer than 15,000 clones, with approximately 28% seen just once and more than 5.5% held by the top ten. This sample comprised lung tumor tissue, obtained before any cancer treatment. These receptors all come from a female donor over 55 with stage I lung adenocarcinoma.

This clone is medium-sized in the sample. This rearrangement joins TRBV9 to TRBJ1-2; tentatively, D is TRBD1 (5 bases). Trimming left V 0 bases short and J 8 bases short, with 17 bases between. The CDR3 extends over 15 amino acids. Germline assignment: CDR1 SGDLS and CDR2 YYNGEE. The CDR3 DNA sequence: TGTGCCAGCAGCGTAGACGGCAGGGTGGTGAAGGGCTACACCTTC. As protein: CASSVDGRVVKGYTF. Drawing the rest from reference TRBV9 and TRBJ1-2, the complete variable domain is DSGVTQTPKHLITATGQRVTLRCSPRSGDLSVYWYQQSLDQGLQFLIQYYNGEERAKGNILERFSAQQFPDLHSELNLSSLELGDSALYFCASSVDGRVVKGYTFGSGTRLTVV.

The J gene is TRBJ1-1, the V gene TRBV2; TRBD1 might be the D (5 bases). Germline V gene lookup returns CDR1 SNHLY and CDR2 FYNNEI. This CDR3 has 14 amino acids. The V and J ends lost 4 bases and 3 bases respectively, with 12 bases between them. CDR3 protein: CASSAEMGDTEAFF. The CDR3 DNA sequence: TGTGCCAGCAGTGCGGAGATGGGGGACACTGAAGCTTTCTTT.

CDR3 coding DNA: TGTGCCAGCAGCTTCCAGAACACGGGTCAGCCCCAGCATTTT. Translating gives CASSFQNTGQPQHF. This chain links TRBV11-3 with TRBJ1-5, with D hard to call. V was clipped by 3 bases and J by 6 bases, with 12 bases between them. This CDR3 is built from 14 residues. Germline lookup yields CDR1 SGHNT and CDR2 YENEEA. The whole variable domain, filled in from reference TRBV11-3 and TRBJ1-5, reads EAGVVQSPRYKIIEKKQPVAFWCNPISGHNTLYWYLQNLGQGPELLIRYENEEAVDDSQLPKDRFSAERLKGVDSTLKIQPAELGDSAVYLCASSFQNTGQPQHFGDGTRLSIL.

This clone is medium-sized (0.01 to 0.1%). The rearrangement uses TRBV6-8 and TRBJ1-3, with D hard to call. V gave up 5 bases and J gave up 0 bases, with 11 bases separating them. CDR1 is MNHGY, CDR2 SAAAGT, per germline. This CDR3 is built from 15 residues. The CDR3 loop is CASSIGRRSGNTIYF. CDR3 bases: TGTGCCAGCAGTATAGGACGGCGCTCTGGAAACACCATATATTTT.

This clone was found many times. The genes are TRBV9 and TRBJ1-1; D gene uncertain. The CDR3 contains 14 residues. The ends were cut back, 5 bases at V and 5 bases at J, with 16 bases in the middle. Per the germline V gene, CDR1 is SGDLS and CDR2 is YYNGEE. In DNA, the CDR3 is TGTGCCAGCAGTGGAGGAATGGCAGGTACTGAAGCTTTCTTT. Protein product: CASSGGMAGTEAFF.

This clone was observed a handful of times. The CDR3 sequence: CAWSGRGNTEAFF. CDR3 nucleotides: TGTGCCTGGAGTGGGAGAGGGAACACTGAAGCTTTCTTT. V usage is TRBV30 and J usage is TRBJ1-1; D not certain. V gave up 1 base and J gave up 1 base, with 7 bases separating them. Germline CDR1 is GTSNPN and CDR2 is SVGIG (reference sequence). This CDR3 has 13 amino acids.

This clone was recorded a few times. The CDR3 loop is CASSSTQRTREQFF. In DNA form, the CDR3 reads TGTGCCAGCAGCTCAACGCAGAGGACAAGGGAGCAGTTCTTC. The chain recombines TRBV11-3 with TRBJ2-1; TRBD1 might be the D (5 bases). From germline, CDR1 is SGHNT and CDR2 YENEEA. CDR3 length equals 14 residues. Between the trimmed V and J ends, which lost 4 bases and 10 bases, there was a span of 17 bases.

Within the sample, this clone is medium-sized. The CDR3 protein is CASSRADPSYNEQFF. The CDR3 nucleotides read TGTGCCAGCAGCCGAGCGGACCCCTCCTACAATGAGCAGTTCTTC. The V call is TRBV9, the J call TRBJ2-1; the D gene is possibly TRBD2 (5 bases). The V end lost 4 bases, the J end lost 0 bases, and 11 bases lay between the germline ends. The CDR3 length is 15 residues. Germline V CDR1 and CDR2: SGDLS, YYNGEE.

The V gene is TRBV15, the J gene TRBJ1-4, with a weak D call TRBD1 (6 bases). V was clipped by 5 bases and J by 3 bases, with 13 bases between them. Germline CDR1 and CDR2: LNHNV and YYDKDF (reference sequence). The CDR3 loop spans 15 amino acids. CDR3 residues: CATSSGTNSNEKLFF. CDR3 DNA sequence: TGTGCCACCAGCTCGGGGACAAACTCTAATGAAAAACTGTTTTTT. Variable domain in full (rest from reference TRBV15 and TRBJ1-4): DAMVIQNPRYQVTQFGKPVTLSCSQTLNHNVMYWYQQKSSQAPKLLFHYYDKDFNNEADTPDNFQSRRPNTSFCFLDIRSPGLGDTAMYLCATSSGTNSNEKLFFGSGTQLSVL.

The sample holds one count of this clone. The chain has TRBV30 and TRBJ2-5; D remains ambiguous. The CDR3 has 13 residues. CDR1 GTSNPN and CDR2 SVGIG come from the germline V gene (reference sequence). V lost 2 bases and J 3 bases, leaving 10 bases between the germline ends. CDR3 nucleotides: TGTGCCTGGAGTTGGGCCCAAAAAGAGACCCAGTACTTC. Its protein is CAWSWAQKETQYF.

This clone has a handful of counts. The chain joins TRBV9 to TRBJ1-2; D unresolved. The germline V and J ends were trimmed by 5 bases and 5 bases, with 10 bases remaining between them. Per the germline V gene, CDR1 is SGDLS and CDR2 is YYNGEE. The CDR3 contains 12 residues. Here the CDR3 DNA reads TGTGCCAGCAGTCTAGGACCTTATGGCTACACCTTC. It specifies CASSLGPYGYTF.

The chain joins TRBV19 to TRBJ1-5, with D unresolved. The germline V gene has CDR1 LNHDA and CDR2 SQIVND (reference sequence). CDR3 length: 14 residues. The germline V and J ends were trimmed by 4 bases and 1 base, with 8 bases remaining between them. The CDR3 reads CASSKEHSNQPQHF. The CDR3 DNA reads TGTGCCAGTAGTAAAGAACACAGCAATCAGCCCCAGCATTTT. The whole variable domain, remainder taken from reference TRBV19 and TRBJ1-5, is DGGITQSPKYLFRKEGQNVTLSCEQNLNHDAMYWYRQDPGQGLRLIYYSQIVNDFQKGDIAEGYSVSREKKESFPLTVTSAQKNPTAFYLCASSKEHSNQPQHFGDGTRLSIL.

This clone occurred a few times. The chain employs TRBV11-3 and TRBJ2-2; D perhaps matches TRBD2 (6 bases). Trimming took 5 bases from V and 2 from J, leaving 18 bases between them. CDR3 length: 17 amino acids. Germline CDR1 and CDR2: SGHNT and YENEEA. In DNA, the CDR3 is TGTGCCAGCAGCCCTAGGTTGGCGGGGCTAAACACCGGGGAGCTGTTTTTT. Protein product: CASSPRLAGLNTGELFF.

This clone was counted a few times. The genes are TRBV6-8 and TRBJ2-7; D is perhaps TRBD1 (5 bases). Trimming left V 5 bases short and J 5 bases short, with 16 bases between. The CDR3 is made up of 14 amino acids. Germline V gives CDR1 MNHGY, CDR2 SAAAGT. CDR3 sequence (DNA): TGTGCCAGCAGTCCTGCAGGGTCCAAGGACGAGCAGTACTTC. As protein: CASSPAGSKDEQYF.

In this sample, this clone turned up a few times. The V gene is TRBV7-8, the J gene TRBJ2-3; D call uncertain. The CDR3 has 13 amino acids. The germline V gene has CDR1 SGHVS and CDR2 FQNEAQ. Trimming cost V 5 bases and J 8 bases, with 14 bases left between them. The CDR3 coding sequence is TGTGCCAGCAGCGTGACTCCCTTAGGTACGCAGTATTTT. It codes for CASSVTPLGTQYF.